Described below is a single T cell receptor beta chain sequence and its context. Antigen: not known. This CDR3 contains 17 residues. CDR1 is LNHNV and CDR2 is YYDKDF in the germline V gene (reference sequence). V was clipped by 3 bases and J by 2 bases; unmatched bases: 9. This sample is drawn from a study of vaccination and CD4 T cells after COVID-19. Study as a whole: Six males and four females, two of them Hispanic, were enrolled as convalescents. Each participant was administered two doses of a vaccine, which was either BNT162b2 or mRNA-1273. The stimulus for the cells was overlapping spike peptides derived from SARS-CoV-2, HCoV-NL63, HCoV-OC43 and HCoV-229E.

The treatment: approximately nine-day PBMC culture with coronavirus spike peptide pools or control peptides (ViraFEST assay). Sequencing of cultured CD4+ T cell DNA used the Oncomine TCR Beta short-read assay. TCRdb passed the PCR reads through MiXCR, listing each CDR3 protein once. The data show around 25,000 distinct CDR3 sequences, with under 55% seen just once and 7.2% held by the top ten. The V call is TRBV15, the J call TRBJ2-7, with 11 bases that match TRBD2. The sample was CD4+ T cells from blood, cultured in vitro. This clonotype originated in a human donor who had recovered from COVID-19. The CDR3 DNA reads TGTGCCACCAGCAGTTCCCGACTAGCGGGAAGTCCCTACGAGCAGTACTTC. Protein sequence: CATSSSRLAGSPYEQYF. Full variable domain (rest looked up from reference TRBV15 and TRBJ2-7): DAMVIQNPRYQVTQFGKPVTLSCSQTLNHNVMYWYQQKSSQAPKLLFHYYDKDFNNEADTPDNFQSRRPNTSFCFLDIRSPGLGDTAMYLCATSSSRLAGSPYEQYFGPGTRLTVT.